This T cell receptor beta chain was captured in a study of blood T cell repertoires in COVID-19. As for the study in general: Acute and convalescent COVID-19 samples came from the United States, Italy and Spain.

In the authors' workflow: Reference gene primer amplification yielded estimated nucleated cell counts. Assay: immunoSEQ multiplex PCR; the TCRdb copy retains only in-frame clones and omits some. The DNA was the basis for D and trimming; V, J and clone size are from that table. The sample includes 200,000 to 300,000 clones, under 85% seen only once; the top ten take more than 5%. V was cut by 4 bases and J by 4 bases, with 13 bases left in between. Germline CDR1 is SEHNR and CDR2 is FQNEAQ (reference sequence). This CDR3 is 14 amino acids long. Sequenced sample: peripheral blood. This chain uses TRBV7-9 with TRBJ2-5; D possibly corresponds to TRBD2 (5 bases). The origin of this receptor is a human donor in a cohort sampled during active COVID-19. The CDR3, as DNA: TGTGCCAGCAGCTCCTCGGACGGGGTAGAGACCCAGTACTTC. Amino acids: CASSSSDGVETQYF.